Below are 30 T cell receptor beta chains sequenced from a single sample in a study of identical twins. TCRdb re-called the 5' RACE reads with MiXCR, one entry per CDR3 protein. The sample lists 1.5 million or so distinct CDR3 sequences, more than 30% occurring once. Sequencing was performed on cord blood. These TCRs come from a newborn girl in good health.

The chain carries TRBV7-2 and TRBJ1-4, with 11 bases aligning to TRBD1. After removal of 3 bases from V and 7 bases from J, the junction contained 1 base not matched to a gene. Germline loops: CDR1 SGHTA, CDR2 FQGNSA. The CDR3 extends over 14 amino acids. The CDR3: CASSLDRGLEKLFF. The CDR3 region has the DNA TGTGCCAGCAGCTTGGACAGGGGGCTTGAAAAACTGTTTTTT.

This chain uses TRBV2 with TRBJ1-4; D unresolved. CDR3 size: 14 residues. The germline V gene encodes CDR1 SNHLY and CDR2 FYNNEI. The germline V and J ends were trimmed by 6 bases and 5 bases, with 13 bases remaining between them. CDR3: CASRNGRGNEKLFF. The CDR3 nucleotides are TGTGCCAGCAGGAATGGACGGGGAAATGAAAAACTGTTTTTT.

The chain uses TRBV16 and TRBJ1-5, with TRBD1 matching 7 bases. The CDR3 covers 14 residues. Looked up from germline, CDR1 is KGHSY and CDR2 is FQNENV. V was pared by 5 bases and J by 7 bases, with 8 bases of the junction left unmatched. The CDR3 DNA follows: TGTGCCAGCAGCTCGCACAGGGGCGGCCAGCCCCAGCATTTT. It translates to CASSSHRGGQPQHF.

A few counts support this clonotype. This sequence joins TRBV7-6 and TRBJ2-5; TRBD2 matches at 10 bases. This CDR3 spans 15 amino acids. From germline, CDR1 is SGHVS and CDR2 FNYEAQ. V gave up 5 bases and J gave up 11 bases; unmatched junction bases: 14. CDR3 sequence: CASSQTSGMAMEQYF. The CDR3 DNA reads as TGTGCCAGCAGCCAAACTAGCGGGATGGCGATGGAGCAGTACTTC.

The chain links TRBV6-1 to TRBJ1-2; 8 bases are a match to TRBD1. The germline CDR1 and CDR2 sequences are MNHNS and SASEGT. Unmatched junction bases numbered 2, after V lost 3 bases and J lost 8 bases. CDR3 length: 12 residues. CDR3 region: CASSDDRGGYTF. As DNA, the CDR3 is TGTGCCAGCAGTGACGACAGGGGAGGCTACACCTTC.

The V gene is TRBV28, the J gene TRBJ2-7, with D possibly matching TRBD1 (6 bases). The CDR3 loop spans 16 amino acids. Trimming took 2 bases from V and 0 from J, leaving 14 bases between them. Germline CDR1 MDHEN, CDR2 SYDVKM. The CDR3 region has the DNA TGTGCCAGCAGTTTAACAGGACAGCGCCCCTCCTACGAGCAGTACTTC. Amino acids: CASSLTGQRPSYEQYF.

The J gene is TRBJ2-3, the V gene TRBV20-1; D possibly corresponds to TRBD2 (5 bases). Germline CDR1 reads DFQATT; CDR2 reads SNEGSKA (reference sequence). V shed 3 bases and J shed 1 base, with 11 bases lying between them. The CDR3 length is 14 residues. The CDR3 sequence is CSASPGIGTDTQYF. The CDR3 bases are TGCAGTGCTAGTCCGGGAATTGGCACAGATACGCAGTATTTT.

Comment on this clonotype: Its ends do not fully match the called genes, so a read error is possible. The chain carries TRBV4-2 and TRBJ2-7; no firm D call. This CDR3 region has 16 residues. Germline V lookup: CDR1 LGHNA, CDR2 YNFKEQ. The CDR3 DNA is TGTGTCAGCAGCCAAGATGGGCAAATGGGCTCCTACGAGCAGTACTTC. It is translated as CVSSQDGQMGSYEQYF.

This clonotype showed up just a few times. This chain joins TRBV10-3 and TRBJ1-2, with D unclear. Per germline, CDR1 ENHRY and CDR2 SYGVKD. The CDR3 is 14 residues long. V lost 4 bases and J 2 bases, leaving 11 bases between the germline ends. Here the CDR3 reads CAISGFDGNYGYTF. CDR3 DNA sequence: TGTGCCATCAGTGGATTCGACGGGAACTATGGCTACACCTTC.

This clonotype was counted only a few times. The CDR3: CASSLIPGDFSEQYF. The CDR3 DNA reads TGTGCCAGCAGCTTAATCCCAGGGGACTTTAGCGAGCAGTACTTC. V gene TRBV11-2 combines with J gene TRBJ2-5, with D perhaps given as TRBD1 or TRBD2 (6 bases each). The J call could be wrong; TRBJ2-7 is a better fit for the DNA end. Germline V lookup: CDR1 SGHAT, CDR2 FQNNGV. The CDR3 runs 15 residues.

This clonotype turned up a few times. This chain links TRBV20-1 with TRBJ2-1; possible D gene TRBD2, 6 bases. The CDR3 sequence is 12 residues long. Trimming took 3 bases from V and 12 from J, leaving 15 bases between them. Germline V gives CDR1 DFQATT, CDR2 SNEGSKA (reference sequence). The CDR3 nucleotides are TGCAGTGCTAGTCGGGGCGGGGTAGCGCAGTTCTTC. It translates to CSASRGGVAQFF.

CDR3 in amino acids: CASSLGGTLGNEQFF. Written as DNA, the CDR3 is TGCGCCAGCAGCTTGGGGGGGACTCTGGGGAATGAGCAGTTCTTC. The chain links TRBV5-1 to TRBJ2-1; the D gene is possibly TRBD2 (6 bases). Germline CDR1 SGHRS, CDR2 YFSETQ. The CDR3 extends over 15 amino acids. V lost 0 bases and J 7 bases, leaving 14 bases between the germline ends.

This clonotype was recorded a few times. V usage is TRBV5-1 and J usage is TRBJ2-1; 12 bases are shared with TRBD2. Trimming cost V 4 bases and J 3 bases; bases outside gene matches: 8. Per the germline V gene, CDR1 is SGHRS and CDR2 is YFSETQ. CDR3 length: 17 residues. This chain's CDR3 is CASSVGSSGRVYNEQFF. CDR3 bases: TGCGCCAGCAGCGTGGGCTCTAGCGGGAGGGTCTACAATGAGCAGTTCTTC.

The chain's CDR3 is CASSLGSTGQNSPLHF. The CDR3 DNA reads as TGTGCCAGCAGTTTGGGATCGACAGGGCAAAATTCACCCCTCCACTTT. V usage is TRBV12-3 or TRBV12-4 and J usage is TRBJ1-6; the match to TRBD1 covers 7 bases. The CDR3 contains 16 residues. The trim removed 3 bases at V and 7 bases at J, leaving 9 bases unmatched.

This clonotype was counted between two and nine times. The CDR3 DNA reads TGTGCCAGCAGCCAAGACGACAGCCCCCTCTATGGCTACACCTTC. It translates to CASSQDDSPLYGYTF. The gene calls are TRBV3-1 and TRBJ1-2; D is possibly TRBD1 (5 bases). The germline V gene encodes CDR1 LGHDT and CDR2 YNNKEL (reference sequence). The CDR3 has 15 amino acids. V was cut by 0 bases and J by 4 bases, with 12 bases left in between.

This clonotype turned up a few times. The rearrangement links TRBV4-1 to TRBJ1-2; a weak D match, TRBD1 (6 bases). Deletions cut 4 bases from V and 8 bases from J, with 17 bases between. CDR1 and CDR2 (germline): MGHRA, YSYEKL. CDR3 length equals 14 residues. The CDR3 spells CASSPIPWGAGYTF. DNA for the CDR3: TGCGCCAGCAGCCCCATCCCGTGGGGGGCAGGCTACACCTTC.

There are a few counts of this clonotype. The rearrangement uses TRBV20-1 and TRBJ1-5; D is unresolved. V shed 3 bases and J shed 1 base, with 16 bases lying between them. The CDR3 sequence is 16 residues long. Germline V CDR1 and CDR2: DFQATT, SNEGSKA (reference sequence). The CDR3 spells CSASGGSGLSNQPQHF. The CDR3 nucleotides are TGCAGTGCTAGTGGTGGGAGTGGACTAAGCAATCAGCCCCAGCATTTT.

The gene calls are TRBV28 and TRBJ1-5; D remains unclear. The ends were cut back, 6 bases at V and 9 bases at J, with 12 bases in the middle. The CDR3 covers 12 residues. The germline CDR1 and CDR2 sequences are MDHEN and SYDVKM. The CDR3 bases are TGTGCCAGCAGCATTTCAAGGAGGCCCCAGCATTTT. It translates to CASSISRRPQHF.

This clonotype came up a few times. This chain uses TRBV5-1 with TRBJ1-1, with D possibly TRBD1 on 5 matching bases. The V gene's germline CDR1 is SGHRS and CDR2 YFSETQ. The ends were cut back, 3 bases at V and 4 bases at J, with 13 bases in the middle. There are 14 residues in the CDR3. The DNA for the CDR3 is TGCGCCAGCAGCTCCGGGACCCTTTTCACTGAAGCTTTCTTT. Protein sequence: CASSSGTLFTEAFF.

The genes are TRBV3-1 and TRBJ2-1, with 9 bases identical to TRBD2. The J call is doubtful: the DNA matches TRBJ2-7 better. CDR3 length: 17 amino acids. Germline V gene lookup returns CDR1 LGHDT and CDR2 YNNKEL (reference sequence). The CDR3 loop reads CASSNRRGGMSYNEQYF. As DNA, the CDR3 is TGTGCCAGCAGCAACCGGCGGGGGGGCATGTCCTACAATGAGCAGTACTTC.

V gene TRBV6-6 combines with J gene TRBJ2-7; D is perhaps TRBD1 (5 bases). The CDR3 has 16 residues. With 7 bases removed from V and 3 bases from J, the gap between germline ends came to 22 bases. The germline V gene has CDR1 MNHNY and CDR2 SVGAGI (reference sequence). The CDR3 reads CASTIWQGKAIYEQYF. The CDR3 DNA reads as TGTGCCAGCACAATATGGCAGGGCAAGGCAATCTACGAGCAGTACTTC.

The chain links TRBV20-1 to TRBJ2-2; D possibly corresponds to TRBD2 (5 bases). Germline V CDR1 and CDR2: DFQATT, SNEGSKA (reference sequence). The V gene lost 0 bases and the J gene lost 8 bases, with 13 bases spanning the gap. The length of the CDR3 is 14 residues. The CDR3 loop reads CSARDPDWAGELFF. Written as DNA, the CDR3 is TGCAGTGCTAGAGATCCGGACTGGGCTGGGGAGCTGTTTTTT.

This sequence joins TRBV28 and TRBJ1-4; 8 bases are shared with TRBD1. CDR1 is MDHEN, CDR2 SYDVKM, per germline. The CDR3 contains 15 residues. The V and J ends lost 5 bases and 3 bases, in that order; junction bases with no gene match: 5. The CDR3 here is CASSPQGASNEKLFF. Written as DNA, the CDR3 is TGTGCCAGCAGTCCGCAGGGGGCCTCTAATGAAAAACTGTTTTTT.

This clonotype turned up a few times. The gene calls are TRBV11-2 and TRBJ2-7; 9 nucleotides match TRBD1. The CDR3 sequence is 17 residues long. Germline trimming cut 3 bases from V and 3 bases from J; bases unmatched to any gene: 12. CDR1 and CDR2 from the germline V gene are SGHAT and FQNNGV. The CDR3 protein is CASSFPLGDRDLYEQYF. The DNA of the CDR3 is TGTGCCAGCAGCTTTCCCCTTGGGGACAGGGACCTCTACGAGCAGTACTTC. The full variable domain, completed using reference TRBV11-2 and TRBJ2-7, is EAGVAQSPRYKIIEKRQSVAFWCNPISGHATLYWYQQILGQGPKLLIQFQNNGVVDDSQLPKDRFSAERLKGVDSTLKIQPAKLEDSAVYLCASSFPLGDRDLYEQYFGPGTRLTVT.

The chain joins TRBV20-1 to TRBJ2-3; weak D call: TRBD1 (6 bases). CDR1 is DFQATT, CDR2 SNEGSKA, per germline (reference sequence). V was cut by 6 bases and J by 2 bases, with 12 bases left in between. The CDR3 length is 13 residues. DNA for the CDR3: TGCAGTGCAATCGACAGGTCCACAGATACGCAGTATTTT. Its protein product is CSAIDRSTDTQYF.

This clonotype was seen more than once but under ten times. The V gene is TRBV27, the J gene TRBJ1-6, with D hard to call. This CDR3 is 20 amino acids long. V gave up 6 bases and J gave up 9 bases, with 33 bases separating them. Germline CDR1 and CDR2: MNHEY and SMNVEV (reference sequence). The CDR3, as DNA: TGTGCCAGCAGCCACTCGTTGGGCCACTCATATTCCCTTGGGAGTTCACCCCTCCACTTT. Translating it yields CASSHSLGHSYSLGSSPLHF.

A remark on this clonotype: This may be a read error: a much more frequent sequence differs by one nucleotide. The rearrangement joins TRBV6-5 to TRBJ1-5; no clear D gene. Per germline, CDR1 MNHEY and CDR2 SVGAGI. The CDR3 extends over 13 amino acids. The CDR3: CASGYSSNQPQHF. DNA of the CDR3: TGTGCCAGCGGTTACTCGAGCAATCAGCCCCAGCATTTT.

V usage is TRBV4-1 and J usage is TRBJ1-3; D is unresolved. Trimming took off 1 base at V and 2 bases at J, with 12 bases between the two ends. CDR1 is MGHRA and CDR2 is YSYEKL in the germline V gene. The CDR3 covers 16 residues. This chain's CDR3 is CASSQGTQATGNTIYF. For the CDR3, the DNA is TGCGCCAGCAGCCAAGGGACCCAGGCAACTGGAAACACCATATATTTT.

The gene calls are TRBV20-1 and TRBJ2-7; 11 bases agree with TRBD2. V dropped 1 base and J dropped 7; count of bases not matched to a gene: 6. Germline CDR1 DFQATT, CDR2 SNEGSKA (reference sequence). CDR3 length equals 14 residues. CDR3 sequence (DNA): TGCAGTGCTAGAGTTCTAGCGGGGGGCCATGAGCAGTACTTC. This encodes CSARVLAGGHEQYF.

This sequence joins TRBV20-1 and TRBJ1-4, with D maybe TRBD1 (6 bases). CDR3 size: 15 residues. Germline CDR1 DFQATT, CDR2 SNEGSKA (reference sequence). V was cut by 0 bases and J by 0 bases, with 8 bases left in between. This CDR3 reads CSAREKGATNEKLFF. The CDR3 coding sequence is TGCAGTGCTAGAGAGAAGGGGGCAACTAATGAAAAACTGTTTTTT.